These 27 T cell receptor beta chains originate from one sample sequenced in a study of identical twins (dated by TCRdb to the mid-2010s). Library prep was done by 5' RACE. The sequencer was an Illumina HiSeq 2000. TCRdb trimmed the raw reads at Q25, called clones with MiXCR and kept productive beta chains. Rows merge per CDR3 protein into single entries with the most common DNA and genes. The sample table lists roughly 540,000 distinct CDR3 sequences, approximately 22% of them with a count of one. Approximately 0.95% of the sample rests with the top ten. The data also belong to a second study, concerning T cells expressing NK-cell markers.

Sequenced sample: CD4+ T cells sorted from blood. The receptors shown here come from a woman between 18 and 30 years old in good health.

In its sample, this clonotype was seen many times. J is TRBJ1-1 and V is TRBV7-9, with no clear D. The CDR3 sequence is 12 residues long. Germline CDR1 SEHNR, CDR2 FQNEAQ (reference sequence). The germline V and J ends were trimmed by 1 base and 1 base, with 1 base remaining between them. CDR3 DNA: TGTGCCAGCAGCTTAGAGAACACTGAAGCTTTCTTT. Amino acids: CASSLENTEAFF. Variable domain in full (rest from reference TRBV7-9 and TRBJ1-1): DTGVSQNPRHKITKRGQNVTFRCDPISEHNRLYWYRQTLGQGPEFLTYFQNEAQLEKSRLLSDRFSAERPKGSFSTLEIQRTEQGDSAMYLCASSLENTEAFFGQGTRLTVV.

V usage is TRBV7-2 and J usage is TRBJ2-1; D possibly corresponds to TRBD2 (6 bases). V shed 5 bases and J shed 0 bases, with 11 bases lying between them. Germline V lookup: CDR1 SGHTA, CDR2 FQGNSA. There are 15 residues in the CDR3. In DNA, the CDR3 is TGTGCCAGCAGCCTGGGACTGACCTCCTACAATGAGCAGTTCTTC. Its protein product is CASSLGLTSYNEQFF.

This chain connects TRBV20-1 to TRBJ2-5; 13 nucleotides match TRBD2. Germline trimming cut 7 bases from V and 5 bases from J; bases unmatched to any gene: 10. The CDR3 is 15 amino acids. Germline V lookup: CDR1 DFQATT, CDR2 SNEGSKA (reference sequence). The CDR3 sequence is CSVSWTSGRWETQYF. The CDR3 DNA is TGCAGTGTTTCGTGGACTAGCGGGAGATGGGAGACCCAGTACTTC.

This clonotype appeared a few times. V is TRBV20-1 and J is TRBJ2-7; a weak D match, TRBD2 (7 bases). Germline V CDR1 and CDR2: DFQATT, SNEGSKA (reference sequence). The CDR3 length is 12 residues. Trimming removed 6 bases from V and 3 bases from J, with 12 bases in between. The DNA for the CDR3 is TGCAGTGCGGGAGGGGGGGGCTACGAGCAGTACTTC. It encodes CSAGGGGYEQYF.

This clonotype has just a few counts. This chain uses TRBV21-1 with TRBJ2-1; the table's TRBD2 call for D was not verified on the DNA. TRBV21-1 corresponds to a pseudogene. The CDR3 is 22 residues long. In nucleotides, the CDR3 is TGTGCCAGCAGCAAATGGCCCGTCGGTTGCCTTAGCGGGGGGGCCTCCTACAATGAGCAGTTCTTC. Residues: CASSKWPVGCLSGGASYNEQFF.

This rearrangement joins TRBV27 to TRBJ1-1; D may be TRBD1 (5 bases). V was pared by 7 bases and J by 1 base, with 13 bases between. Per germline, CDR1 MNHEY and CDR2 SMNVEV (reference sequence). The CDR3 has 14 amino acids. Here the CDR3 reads CASKTRGTNTEAFF. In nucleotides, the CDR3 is TGTGCCAGCAAAACCAGAGGGACGAACACTGAAGCTTTCTTT.

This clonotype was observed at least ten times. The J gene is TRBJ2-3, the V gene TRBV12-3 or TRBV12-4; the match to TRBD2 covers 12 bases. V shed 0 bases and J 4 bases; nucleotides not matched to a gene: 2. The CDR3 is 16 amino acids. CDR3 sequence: CASSLAGTSGSDTQYF. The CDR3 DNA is TGTGCCAGCAGTTTAGCCGGGACTAGCGGGTCAGATACGCAGTATTTT.

The CDR3 region has the DNA TGTGCCAGCAGCTTCGGACGTGACCCCAAGTATTTT. As protein: CASSFGRDPKYF. The J gene is TRBJ2-3, the V gene TRBV27, with D uncertain. Deletions cut 6 bases from V and 13 bases from J, with 17 bases between. CDR1 and CDR2 from the germline V gene are MNHEY and SMNVEV (reference sequence). The CDR3 runs to 12 residues.

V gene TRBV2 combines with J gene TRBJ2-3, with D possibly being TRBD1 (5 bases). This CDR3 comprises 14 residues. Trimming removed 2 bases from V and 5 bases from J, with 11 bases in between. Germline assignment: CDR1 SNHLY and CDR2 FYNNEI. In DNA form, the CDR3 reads TGTGCCAGCAGTGAACAGGGTGAGCAAGATACGCAGTATTTT. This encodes CASSEQGEQDTQYF. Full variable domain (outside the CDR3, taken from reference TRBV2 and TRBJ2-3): EPEVTQTPSHQVTQMGQEVILRCVPISNHLYFYWYRQILGQKVEFLVSFYNNEISEKSEIFDDQFSVERPDGSNFTLKIRSTKLEDSAMYFCASSEQGEQDTQYFGPGTRLTVL.

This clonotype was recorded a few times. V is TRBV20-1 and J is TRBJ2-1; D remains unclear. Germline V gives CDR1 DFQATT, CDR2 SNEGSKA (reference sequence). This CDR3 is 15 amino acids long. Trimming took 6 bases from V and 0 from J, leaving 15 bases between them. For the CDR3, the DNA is TGCAGTGCCCATACCCCGCGGAGCTCCTACAATGAGCAGTTCTTC. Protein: CSAHTPRSSYNEQFF.

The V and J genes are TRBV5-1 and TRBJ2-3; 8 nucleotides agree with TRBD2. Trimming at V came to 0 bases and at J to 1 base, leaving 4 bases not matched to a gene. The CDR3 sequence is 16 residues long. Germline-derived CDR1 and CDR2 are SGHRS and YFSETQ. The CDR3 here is CASSLGTSSGTDTQYF. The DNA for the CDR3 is TGCGCCAGCAGCTTGGGGACTAGCAGTGGCACAGATACGCAGTATTTT.

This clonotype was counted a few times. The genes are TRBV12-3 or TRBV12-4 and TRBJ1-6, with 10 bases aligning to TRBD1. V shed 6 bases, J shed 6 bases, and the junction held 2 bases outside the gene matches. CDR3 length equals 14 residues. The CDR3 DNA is TGTGCCAGCAGGCGGACAGGGGGTAATTCACCCCTCCACTTT. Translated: CASRRTGGNSPLHF.

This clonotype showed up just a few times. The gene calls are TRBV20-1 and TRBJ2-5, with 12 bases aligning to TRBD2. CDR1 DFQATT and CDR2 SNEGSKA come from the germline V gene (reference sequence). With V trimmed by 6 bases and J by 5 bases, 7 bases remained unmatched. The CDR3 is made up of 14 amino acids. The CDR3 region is CSALTSGRTETQYF. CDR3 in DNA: TGCAGTGCCCTGACTAGCGGGAGAACGGAGACCCAGTACTTC.

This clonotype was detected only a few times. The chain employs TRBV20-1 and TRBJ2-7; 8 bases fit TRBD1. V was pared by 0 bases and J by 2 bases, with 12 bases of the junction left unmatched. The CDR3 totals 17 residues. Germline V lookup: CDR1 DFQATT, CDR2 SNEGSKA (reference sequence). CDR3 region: CSARERTGRPFPYEQYF. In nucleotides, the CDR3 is TGCAGTGCTAGAGAGAGGACAGGGAGGCCCTTTCCCTACGAGCAGTACTTC.

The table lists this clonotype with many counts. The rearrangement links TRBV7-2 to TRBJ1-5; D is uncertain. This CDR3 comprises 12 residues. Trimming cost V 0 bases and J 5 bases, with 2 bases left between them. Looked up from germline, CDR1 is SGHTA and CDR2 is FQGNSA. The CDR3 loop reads CASSLADQPQHF. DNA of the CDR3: TGTGCCAGCAGCTTAGCAGATCAGCCCCAGCATTTT.

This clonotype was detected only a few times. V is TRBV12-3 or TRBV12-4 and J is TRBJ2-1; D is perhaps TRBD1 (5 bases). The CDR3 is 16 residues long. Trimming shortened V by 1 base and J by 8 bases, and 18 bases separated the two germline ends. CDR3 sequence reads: CASSLGARKGFDEQFF. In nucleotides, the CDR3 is TGTGCCAGCAGTTTAGGGGCGCGGAAGGGGTTCGATGAGCAGTTCTTC.

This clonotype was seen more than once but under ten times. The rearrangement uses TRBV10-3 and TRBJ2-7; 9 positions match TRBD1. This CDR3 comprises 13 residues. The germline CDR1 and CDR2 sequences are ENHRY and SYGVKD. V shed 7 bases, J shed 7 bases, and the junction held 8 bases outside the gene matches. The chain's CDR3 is CAITGQGKVEQYF. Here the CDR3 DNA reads TGTGCCATCACGGGACAGGGTAAAGTAGAGCAGTACTTC.

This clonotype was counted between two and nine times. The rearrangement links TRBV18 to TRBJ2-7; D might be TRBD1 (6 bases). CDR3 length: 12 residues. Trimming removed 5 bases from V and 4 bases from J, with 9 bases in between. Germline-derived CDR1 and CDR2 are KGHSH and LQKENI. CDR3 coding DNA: TGTGCCAGCTCAGGGGGCGGGTACGAGCAGTACTTC. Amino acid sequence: CASSGGGYEQYF.

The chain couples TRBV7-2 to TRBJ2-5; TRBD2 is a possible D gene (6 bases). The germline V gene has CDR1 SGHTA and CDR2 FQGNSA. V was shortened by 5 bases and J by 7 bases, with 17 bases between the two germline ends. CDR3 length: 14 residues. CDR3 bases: TGTGCCAGCAGCCCAAACGGGTTGCGGGGGACCCAGTACTTC. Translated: CASSPNGLRGTQYF.

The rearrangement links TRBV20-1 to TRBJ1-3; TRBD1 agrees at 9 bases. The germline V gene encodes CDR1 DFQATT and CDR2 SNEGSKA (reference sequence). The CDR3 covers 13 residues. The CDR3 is CGRGGQGANTIYF. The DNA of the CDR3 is TGCGGAAGGGGGGGACAGGGCGCGAACACCATATATTTT.

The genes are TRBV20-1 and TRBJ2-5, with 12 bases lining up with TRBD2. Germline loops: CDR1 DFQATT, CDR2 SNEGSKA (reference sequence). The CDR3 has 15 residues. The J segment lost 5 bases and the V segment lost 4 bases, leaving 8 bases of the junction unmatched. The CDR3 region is CSAKRLAGDVETQYF. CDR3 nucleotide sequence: TGCAGTGCTAAAAGACTAGCGGGAGATGTGGAGACCCAGTACTTC.

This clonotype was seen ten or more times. Here the CDR3 reads CASSQGREQPQHF. The CDR3 bases are TGTGCCAGCAGCCAAGGGAGGGAGCAGCCCCAGCATTTT. The chain joins TRBV3-1 to TRBJ1-5; D is unresolved. With 1 base removed from V and 7 bases from J, the gap between germline ends came to 8 bases. The CDR3 spans 13 residues. The germline CDR1 and CDR2 sequences are LGHDT and YNNKEL (reference sequence).

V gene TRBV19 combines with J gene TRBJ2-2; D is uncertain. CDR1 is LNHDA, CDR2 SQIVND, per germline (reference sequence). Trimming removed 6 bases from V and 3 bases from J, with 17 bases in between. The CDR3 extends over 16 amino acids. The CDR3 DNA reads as TGTGCCAGTAGAATAACAGCAGCTCGAGACACCGGGGAGCTGTTTTTT. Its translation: CASRITAARDTGELFF.

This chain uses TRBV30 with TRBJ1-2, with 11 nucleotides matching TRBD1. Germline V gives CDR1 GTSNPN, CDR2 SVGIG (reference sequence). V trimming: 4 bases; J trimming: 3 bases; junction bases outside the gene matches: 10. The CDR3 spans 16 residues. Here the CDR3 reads CAWKGTGGSGDYGYTF. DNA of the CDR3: TGTGCCTGGAAAGGGACAGGGGGATCGGGCGACTATGGCTACACCTTC.

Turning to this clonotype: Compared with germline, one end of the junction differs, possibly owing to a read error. CDR3 nucleotide sequence: TGTGCCAGCAGCGTCGGGGACACCCTCAACTTC. This sequence encodes CASSVGDTLNF. V gene TRBV9 combines with J gene TRBJ2-5, with D maybe TRBD1 (6 bases). The V gene's germline CDR1 is SGDLS and CDR2 YYNGEE. The CDR3 has 11 residues.

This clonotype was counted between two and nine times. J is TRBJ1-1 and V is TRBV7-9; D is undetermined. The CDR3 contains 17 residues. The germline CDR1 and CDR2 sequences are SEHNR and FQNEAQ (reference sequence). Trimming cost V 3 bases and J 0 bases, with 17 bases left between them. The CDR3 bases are TGTGCCAGCAGCTTGAGATTTCCAGCCCGGATGAACACTGAAGCTTTCTTT. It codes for CASSLRFPARMNTEAFF.

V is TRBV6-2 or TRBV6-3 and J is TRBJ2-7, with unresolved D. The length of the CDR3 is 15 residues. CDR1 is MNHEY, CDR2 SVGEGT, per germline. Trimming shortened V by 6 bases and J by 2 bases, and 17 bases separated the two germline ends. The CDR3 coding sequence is TGTGCCAGCAGCGACGGGCCTCTGCCCACCTACGAGCAGTACTTC. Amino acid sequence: CASSDGPLPTYEQYF.